These 3 T cell receptor beta chains came from one sample sequenced in a study of blood T cell repertoires in COVID-19. Clones were read by immunoSEQ multiplex PCR, and TCRdb kept only the in-frame ones, dropping some. The sample includes 400,000 to 500,000 clones, over 75% of them seen just once. The sample comprised PBMCs or T cells enriched from blood (not recorded which). These receptors were obtained from a woman between 40 and 55 years old who had recovered from COVID-19.

The V call is TRBV5-1, the J call TRBJ2-1; the match to TRBD2 covers 7 bases. The CDR3 sequence is 15 residues long. Germline assignment: CDR1 SGHRS and CDR2 YFSETQ. Trimming cost V 2 bases and J 5 bases; bases outside gene matches: 7. CDR3 amino acids: CASSLLASINNEQFF. The CDR3 coding sequence is TGCGCCAGCAGCTTACTAGCGAGCATAAACAATGAGCAGTTCTTC.

CDR3 loop: CASGSGGRVQNEQFF. CDR3 sequence (DNA): TGTGCCAGCGGTTCGGGGGGGCGAGTGCAAAATGAGCAGTTCTTC. This chain links TRBV6-5 with TRBJ2-1, with 8 nucleotides matching TRBD2. Germline CDR1 and CDR2: MNHEY and SVGAGI. The CDR3 spans 15 residues. V was pared by 8 bases and J by 7 bases, with 13 bases of the junction left unmatched.

V usage is TRBV5-6 and J usage is TRBJ1-2, with D perhaps matching TRBD1 (5 bases). The V gene's germline CDR1 is SGHDT and CDR2 YYEEEE. The CDR3 covers 18 residues. Trimming cost V 0 bases and J 5 bases, with 23 bases left between them. The CDR3: CASSLGGRGVRALYGYTF. CDR3 nucleotides: TGTGCCAGCAGCTTGGGGGGCCGGGGGGTCCGCGCTTTGTATGGCTACACCTTC.